This T cell receptor (beta chain) stems from a study of radiation and T cells in renal cell carcinoma. Time point described: blood 2 weeks post-SBRT. Treatment in this sample: 15 Gy SBRT to primary tumor, nephrectomy 4 weeks later. The method was immunoSEQ multiplex PCR; TCRdb's version includes in-frame clones alone and lacks a portion of them. The repertoire has some 130,000 clones, 75% to 90% of them found once; the top ten carry approximately 1.9%. J was trimmed by 8 bases and V by 5 bases; bases with no gene match: 10. Germline loops: CDR1 SGHRS, CDR2 YFSETQ. This CDR3 comprises 14 residues. The sequencing used blood, collected from a patient whose treatment included radiotherapy and nephrectomy. J is TRBJ1-2 and V is TRBV5-1; TRBD1 matches at 9 bases. The clonotype comes from a woman aged 60-70 years with renal cell carcinoma. The CDR3, as DNA: TGCGCCAGCAGTTTGCCGGGACAGGGAGGAGGCTACACCTTC. This encodes CASSLPGQGGGYTF.